Each of the 20 T cell receptor beta chains below was sequenced from the same sample in a study. From the 5' RACE reads, TCRdb called clonotypes with MiXCR, one entry per CDR3 protein. The sample lists 35,000 to 50,000 distinct CDR3 sequences; 25% to 35% were seen once. The sample comprised tumor-infiltrating memory CD4+ T cells sorted from the breast tumor. Subset noted: memory CD4+ T cells, CD4+CD45RO+CD25-. The receptor source for this set is a female donor with breast cancer.

This chain connects TRBV5-1 to TRBJ1-4; 7 bases align to TRBD1. The CDR3 spans 19 residues. Looked up from germline, CDR1 is SGHRS and CDR2 is YFSETQ. V shed 2 bases, J shed 6 bases, and the junction held 19 bases outside the gene matches. In DNA, the CDR3 is TGCGCCAGCAGCTTCAGGGGGTTCTCGACTCAACGGAGCCATGAAAAACTGTTTTTT. Its translation is CASSFRGFSTQRSHEKLFF.

As to this clonotype: A much more abundant neighbour one base away suggests this may be a read error. The chain joins TRBV12-3 or TRBV12-4 to TRBJ2-1; D not resolved. The V gene lost 4 bases and the J gene lost 5 bases, with 3 bases spanning the gap. The CDR3 is made up of 11 amino acids. This chain's CDR3 is CASSSHNEQFF. The CDR3 DNA reads TGTGCCAGCAGTTCCCACAATGAGCAGTTCTTC.

CDR3 region: CASSLAGGGTDTQYF. The CDR3, as DNA: TGTGCCAGCAGCTTGGCGGGCGGGGGCACAGATACGCAGTATTTT. The rearrangement joins TRBV5-4 to TRBJ2-3, with D perhaps matching TRBD2 (6 bases). CDR3 size: 15 residues. The ends were cut back, 0 bases at V and 1 base at J, with 9 bases in the middle. Germline V lookup: CDR1 SGHNT, CDR2 YYREEE (reference sequence).

The chain recombines TRBV2 with TRBJ2-7; D might be TRBD1 (5 bases). Germline V gene data show CDR1 as SNHLY and CDR2 as FYNNEI. The CDR3 runs 12 residues. With 4 bases removed from V and 2 bases from J, the gap between germline ends came to 6 bases. The CDR3 is CASSVRAYEQYF. The CDR3 region has the DNA TGTGCCAGCAGTGTCAGGGCCTACGAGCAGTACTTC.

Only a few counts were recorded for this clonotype. V and J are TRBV5-1 and TRBJ2-7; a possible D gene is TRBD2 (5 bases). The CDR3 covers 14 residues. V lost 1 base, J lost 6 bases, and 14 bases lay in between. Germline CDR1 and CDR2: SGHRS and YFSETQ. The CDR3 protein is CASSLRPDSREQYF. CDR3 DNA sequence: TGCGCCAGCAGCTTGCGTCCGGACTCCCGCGAGCAGTACTTC.

The chain recombines TRBV20-1 with TRBJ1-5; D remains ambiguous. The CDR3 contains 14 residues. Germline V gene sequence: CDR1 DFQATT, CDR2 SNEGSKA (reference sequence). The V gene lost 4 bases and the J gene lost 7 bases, with 17 bases spanning the gap. The CDR3 here is CSATRTELGQPQHF. For the CDR3, the DNA is TGCAGTGCTACCCGGACCGAACTTGGGCAGCCCCAGCATTTT.

In this sample, this clonotype turned up a few times. The chain couples TRBV18 to TRBJ2-5, with D perhaps matching TRBD1 or TRBD2 (6 bases each). Germline-derived CDR1 and CDR2 are KGHSH and LQKENI. This CDR3 comprises 19 residues. Trimming cost V 3 bases and J 4 bases, with 27 bases left between them. As DNA, the CDR3 is TGTGCCAGCTCACCGGGCGGTCCCGCTACAGGGACTTGGTTAGAGACCCAGTACTTC. This codes for CASSPGGPATGTWLETQYF.

This clonotype was observed a few times. The genes are TRBV20-1 and TRBJ2-3, with D uncertain. Germline lookup yields CDR1 DFQATT and CDR2 SNEGSKA (reference sequence). This CDR3 is 15 amino acids long. The V end was cut by 2 bases, the J end by 0 bases, with 12 bases between. For the CDR3, the DNA is TGCAGTGCTAGACTAGAACGGCTTAGCACAGATACGCAGTATTTT. Amino acid sequence: CSARLERLSTDTQYF.

This chain joins TRBV6-1 and TRBJ2-7; D perhaps matches TRBD2 (6 bases). Germline-derived CDR1 and CDR2 are MNHNS and SASEGT. There are 13 residues in the CDR3. Trimming removed 11 bases at V and 0 bases at J, with 14 bases between. The CDR3 is CAGSGETSYEQYF. Here the CDR3 DNA reads TGTGCCGGTAGCGGTGAAACCTCCTACGAGCAGTACTTC.

This chain links TRBV25-1 with TRBJ2-2; D unclear. V was shortened by 3 bases and J by 3 bases, with 2 bases between the two germline ends. Germline V lookup: CDR1 MGHDK, CDR2 SYGVNS. The CDR3 spans 12 residues. The CDR3 DNA sequence: TGTGCCAGCAGTGAGGACACCGGGGAGCTGTTTTTT. Its protein is CASSEDTGELFF.

The chain is built from TRBV6-5 and TRBJ2-5; D gene unclear. The length of the CDR3 is 12 residues. V dropped 6 bases and J dropped 3 bases, with 8 bases sitting between them. The V gene's germline CDR1 is MNHEY and CDR2 SVGAGI. Written as DNA, the CDR3 is TGTGCCAGCAGACGTACGGAAGAGACCCAGTACTTC. This codes for CASRRTEETQYF.

This sequence joins TRBV28 and TRBJ2-5; 11 bases are a match to TRBD1. Per germline, CDR1 MDHEN and CDR2 SYDVKM. V lost 5 bases to trimming and J lost 4 bases; unmatched junction nucleotides: 3. The CDR3 runs to 14 residues. The CDR3 loop is CASSQDRGLETQYF. DNA for the CDR3: TGTGCCAGCAGTCAGGACAGGGGGCTAGAGACCCAGTACTTC. Full variable domain (rest looked up from reference TRBV28 and TRBJ2-5): DVKVTQSSRYLVKRTGEKVFLECVQDMDHENMFWYRQDPGLGLRLIYFSYDVKMKEKGDIPEGYSVSREKKERFSLILESASTNQTSMYLCASSQDRGLETQYFGPGTRLLVL.

This chain joins TRBV6-5 and TRBJ1-6; TRBD1 agrees at 8 bases. J gave up 7 bases and V 2 bases, and 7 bases lay outside the gene matches. The germline gives CDR1 MNHEY, CDR2 SVGAGI. The CDR3 is 16 residues long. Written as DNA, the CDR3 is TGTGCCAGCAGTTACCATGGACAGGGAGGAAATTCACCCCTCCACTTT. Protein product: CASSYHGQGGNSPLHF.

CDR3 sequence (DNA): TGTGCCAGCAGTCGCCTTAACACAGATACGCAGTATTTT. Residues: CASSRLNTDTQYF. The V call is TRBV12-3 or TRBV12-4, the J call TRBJ2-3; no clear D. V lost 5 bases and J 2 bases, leaving 8 bases between the germline ends. The CDR3 has 13 amino acids.

This clonotype has just a few counts. This chain joins TRBV5-1 and TRBJ2-7; no definite D call. The CDR3 sequence is 15 residues long. Per the germline V gene, CDR1 is SGHRS and CDR2 is YFSETQ. Trimming removed 2 bases from V and 2 bases from J, with 14 bases in between. The CDR3 DNA follows: TGCGCCAGCAGCTTCCCGATTTCTGGGGCCTACGAGCAGTACTTC. Translation: CASSFPISGAYEQYF.

This clonotype appeared a few times. This chain connects TRBV4-2 to TRBJ2-6; D is perhaps TRBD1 (6 bases). The CDR3 length is 18 residues. CDR1 LGHNA and CDR2 YNFKEQ come from the germline V gene. Trimming took 1 base from V and 0 from J, leaving 13 bases between them. The DNA for the CDR3 is TGTGCCAGCAGCCAAGGACAGGTCCCTAACTCTGGGGCCAACGTCCTGACTTTC. Translated, it gives CASSQGQVPNSGANVLTF.

Details on this clonotype: This may stem from a read error, because a much larger clone lies one nucleotide away. The V gene is TRBV3-1, the J gene TRBJ1-2; D is uncertain. The germline gives CDR1 LGHDT, CDR2 YNNKEL (reference sequence). This CDR3 comprises 13 residues. Deletions cut 8 bases from V and 6 bases from J, with 16 bases between. This CDR3 reads CASGPTQGNGYTF. As DNA, the CDR3 is TGTGCCAGCGGACCCACCCAAGGGAATGGCTACACCTTC.

This clonotype was counted only a few times. The V call is TRBV27, the J call TRBJ2-1; 11 nucleotides align to TRBD2. CDR1 MNHEY and CDR2 SMNVEV come from the germline V gene (reference sequence). The J segment lost 9 bases and the V segment lost 5 bases, leaving 3 bases of the junction unmatched. The CDR3 runs to 13 residues. CDR3 residues: CASSISGGGEQFF. CDR3 DNA: TGTGCCAGCAGTATTAGCGGGGGGGGTGAGCAGTTCTTC.

This clonotype came up a few times. The chain uses TRBV5-1 and TRBJ2-3; TRBD1 matches 11 bases. The germline CDR1 and CDR2 sequences are SGHRS and YFSETQ. The CDR3 totals 16 residues. The ends lost 4 bases at V and 5 bases at J; junction bases unmatched: 9. CDR3: CASSLHRDRGRDTQYF. Here the CDR3 DNA reads TGCGCCAGCAGCCTGCACCGGGACAGGGGGAGAGATACGCAGTATTTT.

This clonotype was observed a few times. Written as DNA, the CDR3 is TGCGCCAGCAGCCGTCAGGGGCTAGCGGGAGTAGCTAGGACCCGCGAGACCCAGTACTTC. This encodes CASSRQGLAGVARTRETQYF. The chain has TRBV5-1 and TRBJ2-5; TRBD2 agrees at 10 bases. This CDR3 is 20 amino acids long. Losses at the gene ends were 4 bases for V and 5 bases for J; bases not matched to a gene: 23. Germline assignment: CDR1 SGHRS and CDR2 YFSETQ.